This record covers a single T cell receptor beta chain. The CDR3 has 13 amino acids. V lost 3 bases and J lost 2, with 8 bases in between. The germline V gene has CDR1 MDHEN and CDR2 SYDVKM. Some clones are missing from TCRdb's copy, which holds only in-frame ones; the method was immunoSEQ multiplex PCR. The repertoire consists of roughly 79,000 clones, with 75% to 95% occurring once and the leading ten covering about 0.42%. These data are taken from a study of T cell changes during pregnancy in multiple sclerosis. The chain links TRBV28 to TRBJ2-7; maybe TRBD1 (5 bases). This sequence was found in a female donor with multiple sclerosis, enrolled in a pregnancy study. Specimen: CD4+ T cells from peripheral blood mononuclear cells, collected before pregnancy. The CDR3 DNA reads as TGTGCCAGCAGTTTTGACAGTACCTACGAGCAGTACTTC. Its translation: CASSFDSTYEQYF.